The 3 T cell receptor beta chains below come from one sample, sequenced in a study of cytomegalovirus exposure and HLA in healthy donors. 60 Vbeta and 13 Jbeta primers were used in PCR. The protocol was immunoSEQ multiplex PCR, while the TCRdb copy is restricted to in-frame clones and leaves out a portion. This table holds 200,000 or so clones, 85% found once. Sequencing used PBMCs. The receptors here all came from a human donor in good health.

The table lists this clone with a count of one. V usage is TRBV15 and J usage is TRBJ2-3; D gene ambiguous. Trimming pared 4 bases from V and 2 bases from J, leaving 7 bases between. The CDR3 extends over 13 amino acids. Per germline, CDR1 LNHNV and CDR2 YYDKDF (reference sequence). The CDR3 region has the DNA TGTGCCACCAGCATCTATTACACAGATACGCAGTATTTT. This encodes CATSIYYTDTQYF.

The chain uses TRBV2 and TRBJ2-1; 7 nucleotides agree with TRBD1. Trimming took 4 bases from V and 2 from J; bases not matched to a gene: 11. Germline V gives CDR1 SNHLY, CDR2 FYNNEI. The CDR3 loop spans 17 amino acids. The CDR3 DNA is TGTGCCAGCAGTGGGAACAACAGGGACAGCCCCTACAATGAGCAGTTCTTC. Amino acid sequence: CASSGNNRDSPYNEQFF. The whole variable domain, remainder taken from reference TRBV2 and TRBJ2-1, is EPEVTQTPSHQVTQMGQEVILRCVPISNHLYFYWYRQILGQKVEFLVSFYNNEISEKSEIFDDQFSVERPDGSNFTLKIRSTKLEDSAMYFCASSGNNRDSPYNEQFFGPGTRLTVL.

In nucleotides, the CDR3 is TGTGCCTGGAGTCCTGGCTACCGGGACACTGAAGCTTTCTTT. Amino acid sequence: CAWSPGYRDTEAFF. The chain uses TRBV30 and TRBJ1-1, with D hard to call. Germline V gene sequence: CDR1 GTSNPN, CDR2 SVGIG (reference sequence). This CDR3 has 14 amino acids. V lost 2 bases to trimming and J lost 3 bases, with 13 bases between them.